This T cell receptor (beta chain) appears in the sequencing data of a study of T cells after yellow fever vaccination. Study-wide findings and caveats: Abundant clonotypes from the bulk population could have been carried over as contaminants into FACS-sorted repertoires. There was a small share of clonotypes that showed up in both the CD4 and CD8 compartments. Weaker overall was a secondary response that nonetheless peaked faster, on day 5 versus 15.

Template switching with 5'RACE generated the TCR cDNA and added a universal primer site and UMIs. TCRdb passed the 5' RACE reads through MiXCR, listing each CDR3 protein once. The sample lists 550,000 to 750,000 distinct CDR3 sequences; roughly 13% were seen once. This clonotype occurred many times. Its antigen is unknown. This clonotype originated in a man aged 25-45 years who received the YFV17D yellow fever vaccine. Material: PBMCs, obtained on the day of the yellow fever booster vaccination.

In DNA form, the CDR3 reads TGTGCCACCAGCAGCTACTTAGCGGGAGGCCTCGAGCAGTTCTTC. Encoded protein: CATSSYLAGGLEQFF. The V gene is TRBV15, the J gene TRBJ2-1; 10 bases align to TRBD2. The trim removed 3 bases at V and 10 bases at J, leaving 9 bases unmatched. CDR1 is LNHNV and CDR2 is YYDKDF in the germline V gene (reference sequence). This CDR3 contains 15 residues.